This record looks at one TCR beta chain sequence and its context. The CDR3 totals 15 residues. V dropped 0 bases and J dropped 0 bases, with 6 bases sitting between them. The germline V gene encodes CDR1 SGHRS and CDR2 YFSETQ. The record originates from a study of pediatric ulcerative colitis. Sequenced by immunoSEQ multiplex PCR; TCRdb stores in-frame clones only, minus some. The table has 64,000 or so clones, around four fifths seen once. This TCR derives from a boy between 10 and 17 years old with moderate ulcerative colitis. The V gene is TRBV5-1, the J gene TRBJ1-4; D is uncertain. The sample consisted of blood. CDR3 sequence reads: CASSLVGATNEKLFF. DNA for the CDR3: TGCGCCAGCAGCTTGGTGGGCGCAACTAATGAAAAACTGTTTTTT. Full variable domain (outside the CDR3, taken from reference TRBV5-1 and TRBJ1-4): KAGVTQTPRYLIKTRGQQVTLSCSPISGHRSVSWYQQTPGQGLQFLFEYFSETQRNKGNFPGRFSGRQFSNSRSEMNVSTLELGDSALYLCASSLVGATNEKLFFGSGTQLSVL.